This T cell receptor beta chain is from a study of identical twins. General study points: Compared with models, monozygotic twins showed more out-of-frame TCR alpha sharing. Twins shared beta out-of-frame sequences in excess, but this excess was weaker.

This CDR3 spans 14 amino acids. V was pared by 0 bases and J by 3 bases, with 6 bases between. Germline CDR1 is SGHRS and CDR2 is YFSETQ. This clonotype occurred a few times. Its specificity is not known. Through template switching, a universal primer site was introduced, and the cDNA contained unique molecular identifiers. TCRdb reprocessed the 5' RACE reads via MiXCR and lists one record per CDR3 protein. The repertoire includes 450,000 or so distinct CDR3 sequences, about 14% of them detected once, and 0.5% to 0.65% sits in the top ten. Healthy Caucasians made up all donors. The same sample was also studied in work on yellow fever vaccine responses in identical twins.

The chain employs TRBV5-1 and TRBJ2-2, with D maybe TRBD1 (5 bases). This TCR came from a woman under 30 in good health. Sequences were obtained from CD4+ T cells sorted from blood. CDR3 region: CASSLEQDTGELFF. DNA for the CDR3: TGCGCCAGCAGCTTGGAACAGGACACCGGGGAGCTGTTTTTT.